This TCR beta chain is drawn from a study of CD8 T cells in ankylosing spondylitis. Quantitative barcoded 5'-RACE was used to prepare TCR beta libraries. TCRdb independently ran MiXCR on the 5' RACE reads; one entry per CDR3 protein. The sample yields 200,000 to 250,000 distinct CDR3 sequences, approximately 30% seen once. In its sample, this clonotype was seen a few times. Antigen: not known. CDR3 length equals 13 residues. Trimming removed 3 bases at V and 8 bases at J, with 10 bases between. Notes on the study in general: Characteristic of ankylosing spondylitis blood, it appeared, was a TCR beta motif comprising roughly eight highly homologous variants. Disease-linked clones proved CD8+ and comparatively uncommon in peripheral blood. Disease-linked clones reportedly concentrated significantly in matched ankylosing spondylitis synovial fluid.

The specimen was blood, either unsorted or a sorted T cell fraction (not recorded which). The sequence was collected from a male donor with ankylosing spondylitis or in good health (not recorded which). The chain couples TRBV12-3 or TRBV12-4 to TRBJ1-4; no firm D call. This CDR3 reads CASSLGLTEKLFF. Written as DNA, the CDR3 is TGTGCCAGCAGTTTGGGGTTAACGGAAAAACTGTTTTTT.